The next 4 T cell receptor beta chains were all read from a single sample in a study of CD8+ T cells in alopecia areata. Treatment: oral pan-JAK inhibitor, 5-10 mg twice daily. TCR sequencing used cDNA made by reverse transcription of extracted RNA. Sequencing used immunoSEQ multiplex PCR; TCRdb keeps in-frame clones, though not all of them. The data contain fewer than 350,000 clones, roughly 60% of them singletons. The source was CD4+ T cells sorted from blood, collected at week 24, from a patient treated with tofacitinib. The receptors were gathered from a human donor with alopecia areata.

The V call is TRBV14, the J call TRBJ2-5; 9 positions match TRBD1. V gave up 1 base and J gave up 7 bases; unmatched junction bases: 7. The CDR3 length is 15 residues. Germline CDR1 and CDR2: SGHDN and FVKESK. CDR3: CASSQVQGAGVTQYF. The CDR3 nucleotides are TGTGCCAGCAGCCAAGTACAGGGGGCAGGTGTGACCCAGTACTTC.

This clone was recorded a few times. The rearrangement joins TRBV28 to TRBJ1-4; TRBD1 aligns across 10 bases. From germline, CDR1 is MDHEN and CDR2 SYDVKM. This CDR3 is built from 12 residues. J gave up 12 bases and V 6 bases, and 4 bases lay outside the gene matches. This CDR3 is CASSPDRGQLFF. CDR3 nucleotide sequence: TGTGCCAGCAGCCCCGACAGGGGGCAACTGTTTTTT.

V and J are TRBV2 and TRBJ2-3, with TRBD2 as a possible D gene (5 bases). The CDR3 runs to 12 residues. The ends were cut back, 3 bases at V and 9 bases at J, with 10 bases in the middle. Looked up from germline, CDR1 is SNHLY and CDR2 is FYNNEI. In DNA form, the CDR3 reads TGTGCCAGCAGTGACCACCGGGGAACGCAGTATTTT. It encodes CASSDHRGTQYF.

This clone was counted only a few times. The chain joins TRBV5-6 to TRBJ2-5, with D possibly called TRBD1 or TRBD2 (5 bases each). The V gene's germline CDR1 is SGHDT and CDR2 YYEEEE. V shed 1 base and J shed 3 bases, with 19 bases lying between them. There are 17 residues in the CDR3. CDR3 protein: CASSLLPGPQEKETQYF. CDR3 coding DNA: TGTGCCAGCAGCTTGCTCCCGGGACCCCAGGAAAAAGAGACCCAGTACTTC.